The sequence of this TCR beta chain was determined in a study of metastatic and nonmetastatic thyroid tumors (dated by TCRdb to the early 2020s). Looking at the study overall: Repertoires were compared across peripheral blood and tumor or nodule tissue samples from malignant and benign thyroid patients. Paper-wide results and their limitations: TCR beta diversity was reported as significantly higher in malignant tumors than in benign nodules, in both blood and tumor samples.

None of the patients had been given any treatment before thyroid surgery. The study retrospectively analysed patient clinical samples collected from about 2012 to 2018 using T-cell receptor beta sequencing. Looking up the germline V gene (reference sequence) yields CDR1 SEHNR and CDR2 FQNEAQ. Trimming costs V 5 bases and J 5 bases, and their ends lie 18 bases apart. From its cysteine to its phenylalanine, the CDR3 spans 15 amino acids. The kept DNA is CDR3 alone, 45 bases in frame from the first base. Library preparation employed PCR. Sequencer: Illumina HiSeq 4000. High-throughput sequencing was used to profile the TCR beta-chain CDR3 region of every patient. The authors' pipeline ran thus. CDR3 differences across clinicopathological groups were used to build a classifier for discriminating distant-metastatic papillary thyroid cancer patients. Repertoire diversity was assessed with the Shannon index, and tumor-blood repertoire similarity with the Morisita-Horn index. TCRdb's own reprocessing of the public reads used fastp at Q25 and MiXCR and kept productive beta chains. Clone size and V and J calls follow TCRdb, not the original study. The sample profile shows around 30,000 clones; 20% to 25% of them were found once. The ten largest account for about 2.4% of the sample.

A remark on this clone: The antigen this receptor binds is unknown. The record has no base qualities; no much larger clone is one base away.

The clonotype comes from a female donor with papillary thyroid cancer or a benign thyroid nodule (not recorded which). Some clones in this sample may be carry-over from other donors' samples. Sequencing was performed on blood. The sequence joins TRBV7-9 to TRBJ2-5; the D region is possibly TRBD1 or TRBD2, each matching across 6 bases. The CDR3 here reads CASSGGTGGFETQYF. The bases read TGTGCCAGCAGCGGGGGGACTGGGGGCTTTGAGACCCAGTACTTC. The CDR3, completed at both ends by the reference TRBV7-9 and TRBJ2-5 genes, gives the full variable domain DTGVSQNPRHKITKRGQNVTFRCDPISEHNRLYWYRQTLGQGPEFLTYFQNEAQLEKSRLLSDRFSAERPKGSFSTLEIQRTEQGDSAMYLCASSGGTGGFETQYFGPGTRLLVL.